A selection of T cell receptor beta chains follows, all from one sample in a study of blood T cells in healthy people across ages. TCRdb passed the 5' RACE reads through MiXCR, listing each CDR3 protein once. The sample consists of 800,000 to 1,300,000 distinct CDR3 sequences, approximately 25% of them appearing once. Another study also made use of these data, one on T cells of mothers and their children.

Sequenced input: blood. All receptors come from a girl aged 2-9 years in good health. Each CDR3 is given with its conserved first and last residue. Each record gives: D gene, J gene, V gene, clone size, CDR3 protein, CDR3 DNA. The D gene is left open where the match is weak. Clone size, where shown, is once, few, many, or a class for clones that have expanded.

TRBD1 TRBJ1-5 TRBV15 . CATSMTGGNQPQHF TGTGCCACCAGCATGACAGGGGGTAATCAGCCCCAGCATTTT
. TRBJ2-3 TRBV12-5 few CASGLRHAPTDTQYF TGTGCTAGTGGTTTGCGACATGCCCCCACAGATACGCAGTATTTT
. TRBJ2-4 TRBV29-1 . CSVDSQAKNIQYF TGCAGCGTTGATTCTCAAGCCAAAAACATTCAGTACTTC
. TRBJ2-5 TRBV11-2 many CASSLRGWETQYF TGTGCCAGCAGCTTACGTGGCTGGGAGACCCAGTACTTC
. TRBJ2-2 TRBV5-1 few CASSLAGETGNTGELFF TGCGCCAGCAGCTTGGCCGGCGAGACAGGGAACACCGGGGAGCTGTTTTTT
. TRBJ2-2 TRBV10-3 . CAISERPTGELFF TGTGCCATCAGTGAAAGGCCGACCGGGGAGCTGTTTTTT
TRBD1 TRBJ1-2 TRBV11-1 few CASSMTGSYGYTF TGTGCCAGCAGCATGACAGGGAGCTATGGCTACACCTTC
. TRBJ2-5 TRBV4-3 . CASSQDVGSPPYF TGCGCCAGCAGCCAAGACGTGGGGTCTCCCCCCTACTTC
. TRBJ2-1 TRBV7-9 . CASSQILALNNEQFF TGTGCCAGCAGCCAGATCCTTGCGCTAAACAATGAGCAGTTCTTC
. TRBJ2-1 TRBV29-1 . CSVASFSNEQFF TGCAGCGTTGCTAGTTTCTCCAATGAGCAGTTCTTC
TRBD2 TRBJ2-2 TRBV20-1 . CSARDVAGEGSGELFF TGCAGTGCTAGAGATGTCGCGGGAGAAGGTTCCGGGGAGCTGTTTTTT
. TRBJ2-1 TRBV29-1 few CSVESPERFF TGCAGCGTTGAATCCCCTGAAAGGTTCTTC
. TRBJ2-3 TRBV6-1 few CASSEGLPTDTQYF TGTGCCAGCAGTGAAGGGCTGCCTACAGATACGCAGTATTTT
. TRBJ1-6 TRBV5-1 . CASSFQHYTNTYNSPLHF TGCGCCAGCAGCTTCCAGCACTACACCAACACATATAATTCACCCCTCCACTTT
. TRBJ2-4 TRBV12-3/TRBV12-4 many CASSRTENIQYF TGTGCCAGCAGTCGGACGGAAAACATTCAGTACTTC
. TRBJ1-1 TRBV9 . CASSPPDGKNTEAFF TGTGCCAGCAGCCCACCGGACGGGAAGAACACTGAAGCTTTCTTT
TRBD2 TRBJ2-4 TRBV4-2 . CASSPGLVQAKNIQYF TGTGCCAGCAGCCCGGGACTAGTTCAAGCCAAAAACATTCAGTACTTC
TRBD2 TRBJ2-5 TRBV29-1 few CSVEPAGIEETQYF TGCAGCGTTGAGCCAGCGGGGATCGAAGAGACCCAGTACTTC
. TRBJ2-6 TRBV10-3 many CATTPAANVLTF TGTGCCACCACGCCGGCGGCCAACGTCCTGACTTTC
. TRBJ2-7 TRBV20-1 few CSARRSYEQYF TGCAGTGCTAGGCGCAGCTACGAGCAGTACTTC
. TRBJ2-4 TRBV28 once CASSRNAPGDIQYF TGTGCCAGCAGTAGGAACGCACCTGGGGACATTCAGTACTTC
TRBD2 TRBJ2-7 TRBV6-4 . CASSDSPASGRQSYEQYF TGTGCCAGCAGTGACTCGCCCGCTAGCGGGAGGCAATCCTACGAGCAGTACTTC
. TRBJ2-1 TRBV6-6 few CAGRTYNEQFF TGTGCCGGTCGGACCTACAATGAGCAGTTCTTC
. TRBJ1-5 TRBV7-6 few CASSPGWGPQHF TGTGCCAGCAGCCCCGGCTGGGGGCCCCAGCATTTT
. TRBJ2-1 TRBV6-5 . CASSLGASNSYNEQFF TGTGCCAGCAGTTTGGGGGCGTCCAATTCTTACAATGAGCAGTTCTTC
. TRBJ1-1 TRBV9 few CASSLGLGDASFF TGTGCCAGCAGCCTCGGGTTGGGGGACGCATCTTTCTTT
TRBD1 TRBJ1-1 TRBV28 many CASSRGEVAEAFF TGTGCCAGCTCCAGGGGGGAGGTAGCTGAAGCTTTCTTT
. TRBJ2-3 TRBV3-1 . CASSQVPGGPTDTQYF TGTGCCAGCAGCCAAGTCCCCGGGGGGCCGACAGATACGCAGTATTTT
TRBD2 TRBJ2-5 TRBV4-1 . CASRQSSGTGQETQYF TGCGCCAGCAGGCAGTCTAGCGGGACGGGACAGGAGACCCAGTACTTC
. TRBJ1-1 TRBV3-1 . CASSLGGPAPGDTEAFF TGTGCCAGCAGCCTGGGAGGTCCGGCACCAGGAGACACTGAAGCTTTCTTT
TRBD1 TRBJ1-2 TRBV7-2 . CASSLTPGTGRQGYTF TGTGCCAGCAGCCTAACACCCGGGACAGGGAGACAGGGCTACACCTTC
. TRBJ2-1 TRBV9 . CASSPRTDWGNEQFF TGTGCCAGCAGCCCAAGGACCGACTGGGGCAATGAGCAGTTCTTC
. TRBJ2-1 TRBV6-5 few CASSLGRNGEQFF TGTGCCAGCAGTTTGGGGCGAAACGGCGAGCAGTTCTTC
. TRBJ2-2 TRBV12-5 . CASGLVPGAGELFF TGTGCTAGTGGTTTGGTACCAGGGGCCGGGGAGCTGTTTTTT
. TRBJ1-2 TRBV7-3 . CASSLIGRGQNGYTF TGTGCCAGCAGCTTAATCGGCAGGGGACAAAATGGCTACACCTTC
. TRBJ1-1 TRBV9 . CASSPVTENTEAFF TGTGCCAGCAGCCCCGTAACAGAAAACACTGAAGCTTTCTTT
TRBD1 TRBJ2-7 TRBV7-2 . CASSQIDRGPAYEQYF TGTGCCAGCAGCCAGATTGACAGGGGGCCTGCCTACGAGCAGTACTTC
. TRBJ2-1 TRBV3-1 . CASSQGREFHNEQFF TGTGCCAGCAGCCAAGGAAGGGAGTTCCACAATGAGCAGTTCTTC
. TRBJ2-4 TRBV6-2/TRBV6-3 few CATKEREAIQYF TGTGCCACCAAGGAAAGAGAAGCCATTCAGTACTTC
. TRBJ1-4 TRBV29-1 . CSVSDGATNEKLFF TGCAGCGTCTCCGACGGAGCAACTAATGAAAAACTGTTTTTT
. TRBJ2-5 TRBV2 few CARGQNQETQYF TGTGCCAGAGGACAGAACCAAGAGACCCAGTACTTC
TRBD2 TRBJ2-5 TRBV7-2 few CASSLSGGQYF TGTGCCAGCAGCTTGTCCGGGGGGCAGTACTTC
. TRBJ2-7 TRBV20-1 . CSAMGDTGYEQYF TGCAGTGCGATGGGGGACACAGGCTACGAGCAGTACTTC
TRBD1 TRBJ1-3 TRBV11-2 . CASRKTGVGSGNTIYF TGTGCCAGCAGGAAGACAGGGGTGGGGTCTGGAAACACCATATATTTT
. TRBJ2-1 TRBV2 few CATKGGGSPSYNEQFF TGTGCCACTAAAGGGGGGGGCTCCCCCTCCTACAATGAGCAGTTCTTC
TRBD2 TRBJ2-3 TRBV12-3/TRBV12-4 . CASKIAGAISTDTQYF TGTGCCAGCAAGATAGCGGGAGCTATCAGCACGGATACGCAGTATTTT
TRBD1 TRBJ2-6 TRBV4-3 few CASSQGQGAGANVLTF TGCGCCAGCAGCCAGGGACAGGGGGCTGGGGCCAACGTCCTGACTTTC
. TRBJ2-7 TRBV28 . CASSLVAGLSYEQYF TGTGCCAGCAGTTTGGTGGCGGGTCTGAGTTACGAGCAGTACTTC